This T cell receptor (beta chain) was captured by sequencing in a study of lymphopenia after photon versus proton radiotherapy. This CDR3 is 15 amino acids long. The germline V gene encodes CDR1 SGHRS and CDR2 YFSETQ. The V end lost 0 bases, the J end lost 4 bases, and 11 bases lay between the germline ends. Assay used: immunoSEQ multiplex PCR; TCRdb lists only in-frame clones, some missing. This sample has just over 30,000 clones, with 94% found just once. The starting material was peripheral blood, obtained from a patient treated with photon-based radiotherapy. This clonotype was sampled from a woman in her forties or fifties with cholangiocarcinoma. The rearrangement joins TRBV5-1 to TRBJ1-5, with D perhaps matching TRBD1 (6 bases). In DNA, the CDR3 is TGCGCCAGCAGCTTGGAGGGGGAGAGGAATCAGCCCCAGCATTTT. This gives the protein CASSLEGERNQPQHF.